This T cell receptor (beta chain) appears in the sequencing data of a study of blood T cell repertoires in COVID-19 (dated by TCRdb to 2018 to 2020). At the level of the whole study: Samples covering the acute and convalescent phases of COVID-19 were provided by collaborators in the United States, Italy and Spain. The material from the prospective study consisted of cDNA or gDNA derived from T cells, B-cell-depleted T cells, or PBMCs. The dataset comprised deeply sampled blood TCRbeta repertoires from subjects exposed to, actively infected with, or recovered from COVID-19. The repertoires were released in a freely available public database meant as a resource for research on the immune response to SARS-CoV-2. The samples were drawn from two sources: the first 160 participants of the ongoing ImmuneRACE study, and fewer than 1,500 subjects contributed by 6 global collaborators. The sample metadata nearly always contained a de-identified subject ID, COVID-19 status, age in years and sex. HLA class I and class II types, where available, came from metadata supplied by the sample provider rather than from assay-based typing. The research as a whole found: Clinical and demographic metadata were provided uncurated, with the amount varying by source and participant.

Whole blood was collected in K2EDTA tubes by collaborating institutions according to the institutions' own protocols. For TCRbeta analysis, collaborator samples were shipped as frozen whole blood, as isolated PBMCs, or as DNA extracted from either sample type. Trimming accounts for 3 bases at V and 1 base at J, while the number of junction bases matched to no gene is 6. For CDR1 and CDR2, the germline V gene (reference sequence) lists SEHNR and FQNEAQ. Its CDR3 holds 17 amino acids, cysteine through phenylalanine. Of the read, only the CDR3 DNA is kept; its 51 bases are in frame from base 1. TCRbeta CDR3 regions were amplified from genomic DNA by means of the immunoSEQ Assay, a bias-controlled multiplex PCR. The source study handled its data this way. Within the assay, amplification of reference gene primers was used to estimate how many nucleated cells each sample contained. To quantify the absolute abundance of each unique TCRbeta CDR3 rearrangement, sequence reads were collapsed and filtered. For each sample, productive Simpson clonality was calculated as the square root of Simpson's diversity index over productive rearrangements. Held by TCRdb, this immuneACCESS table contains in-frame sequences only and omits some clones. Under half of the omission traces to an unresolved V gene where checked; the cause of the rest is unknown. That table supplies the V and J calls and clone size; D and trimming were determined from the DNA. The table for this sample lists 140,000 to 150,000 clones; roughly 86% of them were counted only once. The top ten clones comprise over 2% of the sample.

Comment on this clone: Its antigen is unknown. No much larger clone exists at a distance of one base, and base qualities are not known.

Sequenced material: peripheral blood. The V and J segments used are TRBV7-9 and TRBJ2-3; 11 bases in between match TRBD2. The receptor was derived from a human donor in a cohort sampled during active COVID-19. The DNA sequence is given as TGTGCCAGCAGCTTCGGTCTAGCGGGAGGACGCACAGATACGCAGTATTTT. Protein translation: CASSFGLAGGRTDTQYF.